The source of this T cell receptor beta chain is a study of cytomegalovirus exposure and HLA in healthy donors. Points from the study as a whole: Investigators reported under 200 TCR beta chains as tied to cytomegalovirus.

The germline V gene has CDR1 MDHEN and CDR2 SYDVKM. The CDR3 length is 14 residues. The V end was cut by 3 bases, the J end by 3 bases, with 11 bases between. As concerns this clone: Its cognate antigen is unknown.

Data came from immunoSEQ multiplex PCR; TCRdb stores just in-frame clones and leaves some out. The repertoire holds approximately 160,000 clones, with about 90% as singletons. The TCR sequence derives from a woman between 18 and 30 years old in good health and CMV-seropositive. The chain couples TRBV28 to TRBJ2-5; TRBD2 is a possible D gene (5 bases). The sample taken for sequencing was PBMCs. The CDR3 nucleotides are TGTGCCAGCAGTTTTCTGGCGGGCGAAGAGACCCAGTACTTC. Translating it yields CASSFLAGEETQYF.